This TCR beta chain was sequenced in a study of blood T cell repertoires in COVID-19. Whole-study context: Whether acute or convalescent, the COVID-19 samples came from the United States, Italy and Spain.

Here immunoSEQ multiplex PCR was the method, and the copy in TCRdb shows in-frame clones only, minus some. There are about 180,000 clones in the sample; roughly 82% occur only once, and under 9.5% lies in the top ten. Participants reported their clinical history, and cohort assignment relied on those reports. Sequenced material: PBMCs or T cells enriched from blood (not recorded which). This clonotype was obtained from a woman aged 30 to 39 who had recovered from COVID-19.

The CDR3 sequence is CASSQRGGCAKNIQYF. CDR3 DNA sequence: TGCGCCAGCAGTCAACGGGGAGGGTGCGCCAAAAACATTCAGTACTTC. This chain connects TRBV23-1 to TRBJ2-4, with 7 bases fitting TRBD2. TRBV23-1 is an open reading frame whose function is uncertain. Trimming cost V 2 bases and J 1 base; bases outside gene matches: 5. There are 16 residues in the CDR3.